The 16 T cell receptor beta chains given below trace back to one sample, sequenced in a study of shared clonotypes between healthy human individuals. The assay was immunoSEQ multiplex PCR, and TCRdb's table has in-frame clones only and misses some. The table shows about 680,000 clones, with approximately 79% occurring only once. What was sequenced was memory CD4+ T cells sorted from blood. The subset: CD45RA-negative fraction. These receptors came from a woman aged 25 to 39 in good health.

The chain links TRBV5-1 to TRBJ2-1; 10 bases are a match to TRBD2. This CDR3 has 14 residues. Germline-derived CDR1 and CDR2 are SGHRS and YFSETQ. The trim removed 0 bases at V and 6 bases at J, leaving 0 bases unmatched. The chain's CDR3 is CASSLGLAGNEQFF. The CDR3, as DNA: TGCGCCAGCAGCTTGGGACTAGCGGGCAATGAGCAGTTCTTC. The full variable domain, in which reference TRBV5-1 and TRBJ2-1 provide the parts outside the CDR3, is KAGVTQTPRYLIKTRGQQVTLSCSPISGHRSVSWYQQTPGQGLQFLFEYFSETQRNKGNFPGRFSGRQFSNSRSEMNVSTLELGDSALYLCASSLGLAGNEQFFGPGTRLTVL.

J is TRBJ1-1 and V is TRBV27, with TRBD1 matching 8 bases. Germline CDR1 MNHEY, CDR2 SMNVEV (reference sequence). The CDR3 covers 14 residues. Trimming took 3 bases from V and 1 from J; bases not matched to a gene: 1. The CDR3 reads CASSLGTGNTEAFF. The CDR3 DNA is TGTGCCAGCAGTTTGGGGACAGGGAACACTGAAGCTTTCTTT.

J is TRBJ2-3 and V is TRBV28; 7 bases are shared with TRBD2. The length of the CDR3 is 15 residues. J lost 4 bases, V lost 5 bases, and 9 bases had no gene match. Germline CDR1 and CDR2: MDHEN and SYDVKM. This chain's CDR3 is CASSPGGSGADTQYF. CDR3 nucleotides: TGTGCCAGCAGTCCTGGCGGGAGTGGGGCAGATACGCAGTATTTT.

This rearrangement joins TRBV4-2 to TRBJ2-1; 10 bases match TRBD2. The CDR3 is made up of 15 amino acids. In germline, CDR1 is LGHNA, CDR2 YNFKEQ. The V segment lost 4 bases and the J segment 5 bases; nucleotides outside the gene matches: 5. For the CDR3, the DNA is TGTGCCAGCAGCCCGTTAGCGGGAGGTAACAATGAGCAGTTCTTC. It encodes CASSPLAGGNNEQFF.

V gene TRBV19 combines with J gene TRBJ2-1, with unresolved D. Germline V CDR1 and CDR2: LNHDA, SQIVND (reference sequence). The CDR3 is made up of 15 amino acids. Trimming cost V 4 bases and J 0 bases, with 10 bases left between them. In nucleotides, the CDR3 is TGTGCCAGTAGTAAGACTTCCAGCTCCTACAATGAGCAGTTCTTC. Translated, it gives CASSKTSSSYNEQFF.

The chain joins TRBV2 to TRBJ1-1, with D perhaps matching TRBD1 (6 bases). This CDR3 is 12 amino acids long. The germline gives CDR1 SNHLY, CDR2 FYNNEI. V lost 4 bases and J lost 8, with 11 bases in between. The CDR3 protein is CASSGAGEEAFF. The DNA for the CDR3 is TGTGCCAGCAGTGGCGCAGGGGAGGAAGCTTTCTTT.

This clone was picked up many times. The rearrangement uses TRBV19 and TRBJ1-1, with 10 bases fitting TRBD1. Germline CDR1 is LNHDA and CDR2 is SQIVND (reference sequence). The CDR3 consists of 16 residues. The V and J ends lost 3 bases and 0 bases, in that order; junction bases with no gene match: 4. As DNA, the CDR3 is TGTGCCAGTAGTATCTGGACAGGGGGGATGAACACTGAAGCTTTCTTT. This translates into CASSIWTGGMNTEAFF.

The chain employs TRBV18 and TRBJ1-5; D is possibly TRBD1 (5 bases). Deletions cut 5 bases from V and 4 bases from J, with 9 bases between. This CDR3 has 13 amino acids. Germline-derived CDR1 and CDR2 are KGHSH and LQKENI. In DNA, the CDR3 is TGTGCCAGCTCAGGGGACGGAAATCAGCCCCAGCATTTT. This sequence encodes CASSGDGNQPQHF.

The rearrangement joins TRBV5-1 to TRBJ1-4, with a weak D call TRBD1 (5 bases). The CDR3 is 16 residues long. Between the trimmed V and J ends, which lost 4 bases and 0 bases, there was a span of 13 bases. Germline V CDR1 and CDR2: SGHRS, YFSETQ. CDR3 sequence reads: CASSREGPSTNEKLFF. Written as DNA, the CDR3 is TGCGCCAGCAGCAGAGAGGGACCTTCAACTAATGAAAAACTGTTTTTT.

This clone was seen ten or more times. The sample contains more than one DNA sequence encoding this CDR3. This chain links TRBV27 with TRBJ2-3; 10 nucleotides line up with TRBD2. Trimming at V came to 1 base and at J to 1 base, leaving 2 bases not matched to a gene. The CDR3 consists of 16 residues. The germline V gene encodes CDR1 MNHEY and CDR2 SMNVEV (reference sequence). CDR3 loop: CASSLYSGRRTDTQYF. The CDR3, as DNA: TGTGCCAGCAGTTTATATAGCGGGAGGCGCACAGATACGCAGTATTTT.

The rearrangement uses TRBV28 and TRBJ2-7, with D unresolved. Germline V CDR1 and CDR2: MDHEN, SYDVKM. The CDR3 runs 15 residues. V was pared by 4 bases and J by 5 bases, with 18 bases between. The CDR3 DNA reads as TGTGCCAGCAGTTCTCCCTTTCCTGGTACGCACGAGCAGTACTTC. Encoded protein: CASSSPFPGTHEQYF. The full variable domain, rest sourced from reference TRBV28 and TRBJ2-7, is DVKVTQSSRYLVKRTGEKVFLECVQDMDHENMFWYRQDPGLGLRLIYFSYDVKMKEKGDIPEGYSVSREKKERFSLILESASTNQTSMYLCASSSPFPGTHEQYFGPGTRLTVT.

V and J are TRBV6-1 and TRBJ2-5, with D maybe TRBD2 (6 bases). The CDR3 is 13 amino acids. Germline-derived CDR1 and CDR2 are MNHNS and SASEGT. Between the trimmed V and J ends, which lost 9 bases and 5 bases, there was a span of 16 bases. The CDR3 DNA reads as TGTGCCAGTAGGGTGGGGGAGGAGGAGACCCAGTACTTC. It encodes CASRVGEEETQYF.

The V call is TRBV29-1, the J call TRBJ1-2, with D possibly matching TRBD1 (5 bases). Germline values: CDR1 SQVTM, CDR2 ANQGSEA. With 1 base removed from V and 5 bases from J, the gap between germline ends came to 14 bases. This CDR3 has 14 residues. The CDR3 protein is CSVEAPGTDYGYTF. CDR3 sequence (DNA): TGCAGCGTTGAAGCACCCGGGACGGATTATGGCTACACCTTC.

The gene calls are TRBV19 and TRBJ1-5; 8 bases agree with TRBD1. This CDR3 is built from 14 residues. With 7 bases clipped from V and 6 bases from J, the junction kept 8 bases outside the gene matches. Germline lookup yields CDR1 LNHDA and CDR2 SQIVND (reference sequence). The CDR3 protein is CASTATGVVQPQHF. For the CDR3, the DNA is TGTGCCAGTACCGCGACAGGGGTCGTTCAGCCCCAGCATTTT.

V usage is TRBV4-1 and J usage is TRBJ2-5; either TRBD1 or TRBD2 may supply D (5 bases each). The end of the DNA aligns better with TRBJ2-7, so the J call may be wrong. The length of the CDR3 is 15 residues. Germline lookup yields CDR1 MGHRA and CDR2 YSYEKL. The CDR3 is CASSQPTGTNYEQYF. The CDR3 DNA sequence: TGCGCCAGCAGCCAACCTACGGGGACCAATTACGAGCAGTACTTC.

This sequence joins TRBV5-4 and TRBJ2-5, with a tentative D call TRBD1 (6 bases). Trimming stripped 2 bases from V and 4 bases from J, with 12 bases between. This CDR3 is 14 amino acids long. Germline V gene data show CDR1 as SGHNT and CDR2 as YYREEE (reference sequence). The CDR3 DNA follows: TGTGCCAGCAGCTTCTTGACAGGCGGAGAGACCCAGTACTTC. Translated: CASSFLTGGETQYF.